This T cell receptor beta chain derives from a study of vaccination and CD4 T cells after COVID-19. Trimming took off 7 bases at V and 6 bases at J, with 19 bases between the two ends. The CDR3 loop spans 14 amino acids. The germline V gene encodes CDR1 SGHTS and CDR2 YDEGEE. Sequencing of DNA taken from cultured CD4+ T cells relied on the Oncomine TCR Beta short-read assay. A single record per CDR3 protein comes from TCRdb applying MiXCR to the PCR reads. The repertoire includes about 19,000 distinct CDR3 sequences, approximately 50% of them detected once, and about 7.5% sits in the top ten. A word on this clonotype: Antigen unknown.

Treatment reported: approximately 9-day PBMC culture with coronavirus spike peptide pools or control peptides (ViraFEST assay). The TCR sequence derives from a human donor who had recovered from COVID-19. Sequencing was carried out using CD4+ T cells from blood, cultured in vitro. The chain is built from TRBV5-8 and TRBJ1-1, with a tentative D call TRBD1 (5 bases). The CDR3 region is CASPPRGAYAEAFF. CDR3 bases: TGTGCCAGCCCCCCACGGGGCGCATACGCTGAAGCTTTCTTT. Complete variable domain (other parts from reference TRBV5-8 and TRBJ1-1): EAGVTQSPTHLIKTRGQQATLRCSPISGHTSVYWYQQALGLGLQFLLWYDEGEERNRGNFPPRFSGRQFPNYSSELNVNALELEDSALYLCASPPRGAYAEAFFGQGTRLTVV.